This T cell receptor (beta chain) was profiled in a study of shared clonotypes between healthy human individuals. Findings of the study overall: For sorted subsets, rarefaction showed incomplete sequencing despite large depth.

A note on this clone: Its antigen is as yet unknown.

Researchers ran the assay at a deep level. Replicate PCRs run on sorted subsets employed approximately 0.2 ug DNA, roughly 30,000 T cell genomes. Profiling relied on immunoSEQ multiplex PCR, and the TCRdb table lists in-frame clones only, not all of them. The table records under 600,000 clones, nearly 98% of them present only once. CD8 cells regarded as naive lacked CD45RO, were positively chosen for CCR7, and omitted terminally differentiated effector memory CD45RA+ cells. CDR3 length: 14 amino acids. Germline CDR1 is MNHEY and CDR2 is SMNVEV (reference sequence). Trimming removed 3 bases at V and 0 bases at J, with 9 bases between.

The V call is TRBV27, the J call TRBJ2-7; D gene ambiguous. The specimen was naive CD8+ T cells sorted from blood. The sequence came from a man under 40 in good health. The CDR3 loop is CASSFSLGSYEQYF. For the CDR3, the DNA is TGTGCCAGCAGTTTTTCGTTAGGCTCCTACGAGCAGTACTTC.